The 13 T cell receptor beta chains below come from one sample, sequenced in a study of cytomegalovirus exposure and HLA in healthy donors. In the PCR, 60 Vbeta and 13 Jbeta primers were used. The repertoire was sequenced with immunoSEQ multiplex PCR; TCRdb's copy has only in-frame clones and lacks some. This sample has 150,000 to 200,000 clones, with around 84% found just once. Material: PBMCs. The source is a male donor in good health and CMV-seropositive.

The V and J genes are TRBV7-2 and TRBJ1-3; 7 bases fit TRBD1. The ends lost 2 bases at V and 4 bases at J; junction bases unmatched: 5. The CDR3 extends over 15 amino acids. CDR1 SGHTA and CDR2 FQGNSA come from the germline V gene. CDR3 coding DNA: TGTGCCAGCAGCTTATCCAGGGGGTCGGGAAACACCATATATTTT. This codes for CASSLSRGSGNTIYF.

This clone was picked up a small number of times. The rearrangement uses TRBV19 and TRBJ2-1; TRBD2 is a possible D gene (7 bases). CDR1 LNHDA and CDR2 SQIVND come from the germline V gene (reference sequence). The CDR3 contains 14 residues. Trimming stripped 8 bases from V and 6 bases from J, with 17 bases between. CDR3 in amino acids: CASGGLAASNEQFF. The CDR3 region has the DNA TGTGCCAGTGGGGGGCTAGCGGCGTCCAATGAGCAGTTCTTC.

The V call is TRBV27, the J call TRBJ2-1; a possible D gene is TRBD2 (6 bases). V was cut by 2 bases and J by 7 bases, with 15 bases left in between. Germline CDR1 is MNHEY and CDR2 is SMNVEV (reference sequence). This CDR3 has 15 residues. The DNA of the CDR3 is TGTGCCAGCAGTTTAAACGGGAGCCCCCCAAATGAGCAGTTCTTC. Protein product: CASSLNGSPPNEQFF.

This chain uses TRBV7-2 with TRBJ1-3, with 9 bases aligning to TRBD1. Looked up from germline, CDR1 is SGHTA and CDR2 is FQGNSA. The junction had 7 bases not matched to a gene; V was cut back by 3 bases and J by 7 bases. This CDR3 contains 15 residues. CDR3 bases: TGTGCCAGCAGCTTCCGGGACAGGGTGTTCAACACCATATATTTT. Its protein product is CASSFRDRVFNTIYF.

V and J are TRBV5-4 and TRBJ2-5, with D tentatively TRBD2 (6 bases). This CDR3 has 14 amino acids. CDR1 is SGHNT and CDR2 is YYREEE in the germline V gene (reference sequence). Trimming pared 3 bases from V and 5 bases from J, leaving 14 bases between. CDR3 residues: CASSWGGGEETQYF. CDR3 nucleotide sequence: TGTGCCAGCAGCTGGGGCGGAGGGGAGGAGACCCAGTACTTC. Complete variable domain (other parts from reference TRBV5-4 and TRBJ2-5): ETGVTQSPTHLIKTRGQQVTLRCSSQSGHNTVSWYQQALGQGPQFIFQYYREEENGRGNFPPRFSGLQFPNYSSELNVNALELDDSALYLCASSWGGGEETQYFGPGTRLLVL.

This chain joins TRBV29-1 and TRBJ1-1; TRBD1 agrees at 7 bases. This CDR3 has 12 residues. CDR1 SQVTM and CDR2 ANQGSEA come from the germline V gene. After removal of 6 bases from V and 3 bases from J, the junction contained 4 bases not matched to a gene. Here the CDR3 DNA reads TGCAGCGTCCGACAGGGATACACTGAAGCTTTCTTT. Its protein product is CSVRQGYTEAFF.

With regard to this clone: Compared with germline, one end of the junction differs, possibly owing to a read error. The chain recombines TRBV4-3 with TRBJ1-2; D perhaps matches TRBD1 (6 bases). The germline CDR1 and CDR2 sequences are LGHNA and YSLEER. This CDR3 is built from 14 residues. The CDR3 protein is CASSQDPWGQDKPF. The CDR3 nucleotides are TGCGCCAGCAGCCAAGATCCATGGGGGCAGGATAAGCCCTTC.

The chain is built from TRBV9 and TRBJ2-1; D ambiguous. V was clipped by 2 bases and J by 6 bases, with 18 bases between them. Germline CDR1 reads SGDLS; CDR2 reads YYNGEE. CDR3 length: 16 residues. The CDR3 protein is CASSVDMDARSNEQFF. The DNA of the CDR3 is TGTGCCAGCAGCGTCGACATGGATGCACGATCCAATGAGCAGTTCTTC.

The chain employs TRBV28 and TRBJ1-5; a possible D gene is TRBD1 (6 bases). Looked up from germline, CDR1 is MDHEN and CDR2 is SYDVKM. Trimming cost V 7 bases and J 2 bases, with 15 bases left between them. The CDR3 spans 15 residues. CDR3 sequence (DNA): TGTGCCAGCAACCGAGGGGGATTAGGCAATCAGCCCCAGCATTTT. It codes for CASNRGGLGNQPQHF.

V gene TRBV27 combines with J gene TRBJ1-5; 8 bases are shared with TRBD1. CDR1 is MNHEY and CDR2 is SMNVEV in the germline V gene (reference sequence). The CDR3 extends over 15 amino acids. Trimming removed 7 bases from V and 4 bases from J; junction bases left unmatched: 9. The CDR3: CASNKEGTGNQPQHF. DNA for the CDR3: TGTGCCAGCAATAAGGAGGGGACAGGAAATCAGCCCCAGCATTTT.

The J gene is TRBJ1-2, the V gene TRBV27; 9 bases line up with TRBD1. From germline, CDR1 is MNHEY and CDR2 SMNVEV (reference sequence). After removal of 8 bases from V and 6 bases from J, the junction contained 16 bases not matched to a gene. CDR3 length equals 16 residues. CDR3 sequence reads: CASSPSTGGGGHGYTF. DNA for the CDR3: TGTGCCAGCTCACCGTCAACAGGGGGCGGAGGACATGGCTACACCTTC.

This rearrangement joins TRBV30 to TRBJ1-2; D gene unclear. CDR3 size: 12 residues. Germline V gives CDR1 GTSNPN, CDR2 SVGIG (reference sequence). V shed 3 bases and J shed 8 bases, with 13 bases lying between them. The CDR3 bases are TGTGCCTGGAGACCTGTCGAGTGGGGCTACACCTTC. Protein sequence: CAWRPVEWGYTF.

The V and J genes are TRBV5-4 and TRBJ2-3, with D perhaps matching TRBD2 (5 bases). Germline loops: CDR1 SGHNT, CDR2 YYREEE (reference sequence). V lost 4 bases and J lost 1, with 16 bases in between. The CDR3 runs 16 residues. The chain's CDR3 is CASSTPGILGTDTQYF. The CDR3 DNA reads as TGTGCCAGCAGCACCCCGGGAATTCTGGGCACAGATACGCAGTATTTT.